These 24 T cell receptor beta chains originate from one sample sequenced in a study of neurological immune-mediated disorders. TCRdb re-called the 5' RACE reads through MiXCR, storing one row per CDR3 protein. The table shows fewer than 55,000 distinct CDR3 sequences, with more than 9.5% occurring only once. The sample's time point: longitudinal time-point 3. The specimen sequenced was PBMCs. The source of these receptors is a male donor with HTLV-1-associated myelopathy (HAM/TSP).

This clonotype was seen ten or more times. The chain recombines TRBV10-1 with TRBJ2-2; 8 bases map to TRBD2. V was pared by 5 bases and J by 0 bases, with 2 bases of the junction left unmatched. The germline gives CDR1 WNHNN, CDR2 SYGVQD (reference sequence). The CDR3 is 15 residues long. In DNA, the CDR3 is TGCGCCAGCAGTCTGACTAGCGCGAACACCGGGGAGCTGTTTTTT. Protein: CASSLTSANTGELFF.

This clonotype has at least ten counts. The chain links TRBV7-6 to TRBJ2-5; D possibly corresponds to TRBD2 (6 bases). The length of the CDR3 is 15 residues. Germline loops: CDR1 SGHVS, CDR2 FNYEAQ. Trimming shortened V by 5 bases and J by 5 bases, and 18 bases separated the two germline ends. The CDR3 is CASSPSRTGGETQYF. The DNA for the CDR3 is TGTGCCAGCAGCCCTAGCCGAACAGGAGGGGAGACCCAGTACTTC.

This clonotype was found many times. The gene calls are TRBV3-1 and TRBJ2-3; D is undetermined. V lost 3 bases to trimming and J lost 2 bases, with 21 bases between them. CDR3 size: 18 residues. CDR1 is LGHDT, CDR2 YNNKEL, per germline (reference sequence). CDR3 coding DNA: TGTGCCAGCAGCCAGATTTTTCTCTGGTCAGAAAACACAGATACGCAGTATTTT. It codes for CASSQIFLWSENTDTQYF.

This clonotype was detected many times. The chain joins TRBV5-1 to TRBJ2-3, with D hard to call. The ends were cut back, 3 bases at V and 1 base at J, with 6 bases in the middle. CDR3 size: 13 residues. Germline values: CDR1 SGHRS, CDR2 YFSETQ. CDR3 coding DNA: TGCGCCAGCAGCTCTGACCGCACAGATACGCAGTATTTT. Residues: CASSSDRTDTQYF. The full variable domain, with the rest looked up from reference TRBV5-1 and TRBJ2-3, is KAGVTQTPRYLIKTRGQQVTLSCSPISGHRSVSWYQQTPGQGLQFLFEYFSETQRNKGNFPGRFSGRQFSNSRSEMNVSTLELGDSALYLCASSSDRTDTQYFGPGTRLTVL.

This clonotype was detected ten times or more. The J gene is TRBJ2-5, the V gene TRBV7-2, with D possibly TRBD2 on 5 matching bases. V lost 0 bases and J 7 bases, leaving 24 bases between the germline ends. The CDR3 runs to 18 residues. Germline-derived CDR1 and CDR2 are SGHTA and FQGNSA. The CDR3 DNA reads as TGTGCCAGCAGCTTAGCGGTCGCGGGCCCCCTCCGCGAGGGGACCCAGTACTTC. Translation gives CASSLAVAGPLREGTQYF.

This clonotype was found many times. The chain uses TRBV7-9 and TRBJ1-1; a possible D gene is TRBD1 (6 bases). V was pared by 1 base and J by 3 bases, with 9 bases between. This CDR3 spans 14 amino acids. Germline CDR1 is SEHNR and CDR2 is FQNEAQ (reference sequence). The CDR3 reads CASSLGGQYTEAFF. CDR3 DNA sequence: TGTGCCAGCAGCTTAGGAGGACAGTACACTGAAGCTTTCTTT.

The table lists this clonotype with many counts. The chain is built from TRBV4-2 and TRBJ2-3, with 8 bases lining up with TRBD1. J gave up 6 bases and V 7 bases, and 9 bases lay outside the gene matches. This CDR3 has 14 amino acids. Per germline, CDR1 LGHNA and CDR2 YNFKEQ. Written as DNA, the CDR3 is TGTGCCAGCACCCAGGGAACAGGGGGGGATACGCAGTATTTT. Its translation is CASTQGTGGDTQYF.

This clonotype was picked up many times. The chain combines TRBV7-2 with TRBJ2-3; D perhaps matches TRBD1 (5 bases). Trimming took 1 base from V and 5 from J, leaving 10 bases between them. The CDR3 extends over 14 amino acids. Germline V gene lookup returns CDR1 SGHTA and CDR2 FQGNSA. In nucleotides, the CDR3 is TGTGCCAGCAGCTTAGGGACAAAGGGAGATACGCAGTATTTT. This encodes CASSLGTKGDTQYF.

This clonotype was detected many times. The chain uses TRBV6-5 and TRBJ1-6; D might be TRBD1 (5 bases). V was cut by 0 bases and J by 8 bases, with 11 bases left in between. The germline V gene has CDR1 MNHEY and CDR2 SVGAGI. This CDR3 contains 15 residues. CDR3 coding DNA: TGTGCCAGCAGTTACTCGTGGCAGGGCGATTCACCCCTCCACTTT. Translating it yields CASSYSWQGDSPLHF.

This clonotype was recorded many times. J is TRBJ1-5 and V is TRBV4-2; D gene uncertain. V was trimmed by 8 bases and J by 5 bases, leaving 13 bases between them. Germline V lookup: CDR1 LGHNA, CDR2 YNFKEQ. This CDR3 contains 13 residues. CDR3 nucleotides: TGTGCCAGCGGGAGGTCCTCTGATCAGCCCCAGCATTTT. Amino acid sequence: CASGRSSDQPQHF.

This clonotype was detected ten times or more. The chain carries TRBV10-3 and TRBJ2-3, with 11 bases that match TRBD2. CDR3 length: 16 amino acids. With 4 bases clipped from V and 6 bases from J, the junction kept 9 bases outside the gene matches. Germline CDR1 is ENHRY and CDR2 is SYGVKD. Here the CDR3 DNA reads TGTGCCATCAGTGCTCAGACTAGCGGGGACCCGGATACGCAGTATTTT. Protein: CAISAQTSGDPDTQYF.

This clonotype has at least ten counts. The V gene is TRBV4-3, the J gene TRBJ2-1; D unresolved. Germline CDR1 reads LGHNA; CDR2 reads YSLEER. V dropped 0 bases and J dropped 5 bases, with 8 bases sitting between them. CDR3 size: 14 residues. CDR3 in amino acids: CASSQDPPDNEQFF. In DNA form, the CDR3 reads TGCGCCAGCAGCCAAGATCCTCCGGACAATGAGCAGTTCTTC.

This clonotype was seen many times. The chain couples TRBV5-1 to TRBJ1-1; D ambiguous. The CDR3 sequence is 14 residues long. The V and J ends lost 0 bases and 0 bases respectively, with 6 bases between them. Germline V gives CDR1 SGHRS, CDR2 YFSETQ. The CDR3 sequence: CASSLAHMNTEAFF. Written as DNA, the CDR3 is TGCGCCAGCAGCTTGGCTCATATGAACACTGAAGCTTTCTTT. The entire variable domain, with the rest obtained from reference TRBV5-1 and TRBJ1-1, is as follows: KAGVTQTPRYLIKTRGQQVTLSCSPISGHRSVSWYQQTPGQGLQFLFEYFSETQRNKGNFPGRFSGRQFSNSRSEMNVSTLELGDSALYLCASSLAHMNTEAFFGQGTRLTVV.

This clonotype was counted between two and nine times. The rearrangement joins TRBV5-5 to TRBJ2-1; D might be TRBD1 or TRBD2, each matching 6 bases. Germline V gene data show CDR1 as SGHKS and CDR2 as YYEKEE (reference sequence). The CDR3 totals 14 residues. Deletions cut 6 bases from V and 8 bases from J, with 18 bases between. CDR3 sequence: CASNKVGGLDEQFF. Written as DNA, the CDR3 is TGTGCCAGCAACAAGGTGGGGGGCCTCGATGAGCAGTTCTTC.

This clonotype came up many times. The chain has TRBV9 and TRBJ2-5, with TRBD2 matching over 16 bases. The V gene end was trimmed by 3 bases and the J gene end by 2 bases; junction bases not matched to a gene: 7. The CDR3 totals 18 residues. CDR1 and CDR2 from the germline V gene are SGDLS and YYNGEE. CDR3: CASSAGTSGGAGQETQYF. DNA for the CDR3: TGTGCCAGCAGCGCAGGGACTAGCGGGGGGGCCGGGCAAGAGACCCAGTACTTC.

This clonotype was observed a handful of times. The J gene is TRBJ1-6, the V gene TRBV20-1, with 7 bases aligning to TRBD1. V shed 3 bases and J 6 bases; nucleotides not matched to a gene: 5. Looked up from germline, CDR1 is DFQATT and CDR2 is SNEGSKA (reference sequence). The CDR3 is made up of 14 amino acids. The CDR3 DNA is TGCAGTGCTAGGATTGACAGGGTTAATTCACCCCTCCACTTT. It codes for CSARIDRVNSPLHF.

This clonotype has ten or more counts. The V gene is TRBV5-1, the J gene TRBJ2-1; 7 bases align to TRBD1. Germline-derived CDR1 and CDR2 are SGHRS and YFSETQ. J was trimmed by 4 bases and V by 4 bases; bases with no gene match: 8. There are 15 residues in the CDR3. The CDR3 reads CASSGGQPEYNEQFF. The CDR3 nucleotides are TGCGCCAGCAGCGGGGGACAGCCCGAATACAATGAGCAGTTCTTC. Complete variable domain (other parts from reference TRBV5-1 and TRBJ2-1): KAGVTQTPRYLIKTRGQQVTLSCSPISGHRSVSWYQQTPGQGLQFLFEYFSETQRNKGNFPGRFSGRQFSNSRSEMNVSTLELGDSALYLCASSGGQPEYNEQFFGPGTRLTVL.

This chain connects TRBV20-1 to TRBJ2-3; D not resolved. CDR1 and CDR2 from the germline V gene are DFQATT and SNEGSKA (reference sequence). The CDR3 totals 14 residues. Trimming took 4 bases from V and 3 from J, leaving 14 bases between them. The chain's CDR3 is CSATRRIPTDTQYF. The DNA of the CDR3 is TGCAGTGCTACCCGACGGATTCCTACAGATACGCAGTATTTT.

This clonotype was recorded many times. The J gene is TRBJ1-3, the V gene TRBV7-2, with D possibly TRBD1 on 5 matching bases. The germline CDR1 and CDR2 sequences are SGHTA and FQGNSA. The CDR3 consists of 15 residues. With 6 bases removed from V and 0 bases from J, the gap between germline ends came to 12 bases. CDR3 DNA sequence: TGTGCCAGCAGTAACGCGGGGGGCTCTGGAAACACCATATATTTT. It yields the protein CASSNAGGSGNTIYF.

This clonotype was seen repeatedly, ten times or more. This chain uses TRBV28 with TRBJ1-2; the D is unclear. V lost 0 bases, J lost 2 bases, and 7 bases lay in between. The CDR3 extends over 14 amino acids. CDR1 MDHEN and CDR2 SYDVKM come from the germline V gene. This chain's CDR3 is CASSLWAGNYGYTF. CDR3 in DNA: TGTGCCAGCAGTTTATGGGCGGGGAACTATGGCTACACCTTC.

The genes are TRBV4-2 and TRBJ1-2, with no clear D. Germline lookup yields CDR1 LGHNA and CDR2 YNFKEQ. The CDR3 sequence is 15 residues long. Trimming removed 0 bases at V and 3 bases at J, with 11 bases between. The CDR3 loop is CASSQDAPRDYGYTF. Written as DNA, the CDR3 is TGTGCCAGCAGCCAAGATGCCCCCAGAGACTATGGCTACACCTTC.

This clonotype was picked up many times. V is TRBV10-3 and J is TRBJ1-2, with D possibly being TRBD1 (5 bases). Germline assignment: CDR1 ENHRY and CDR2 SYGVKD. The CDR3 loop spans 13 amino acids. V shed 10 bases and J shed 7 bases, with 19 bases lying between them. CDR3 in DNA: TGTGCCACCTCCCAGGACACGCGAGTTGGCTACACCTTC. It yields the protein CATSQDTRVGYTF.

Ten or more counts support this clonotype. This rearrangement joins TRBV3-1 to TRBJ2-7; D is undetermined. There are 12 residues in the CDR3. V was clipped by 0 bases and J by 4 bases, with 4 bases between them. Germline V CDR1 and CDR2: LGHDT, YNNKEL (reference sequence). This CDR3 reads CASSQDRYEQYF. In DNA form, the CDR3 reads TGTGCCAGCAGCCAAGATCGGTACGAGCAGTACTTC.

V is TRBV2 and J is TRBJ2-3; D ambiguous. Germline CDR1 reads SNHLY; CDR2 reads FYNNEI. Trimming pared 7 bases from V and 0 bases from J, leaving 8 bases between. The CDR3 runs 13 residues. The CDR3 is CASTSESTDTQYF. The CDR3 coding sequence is TGTGCCAGCACGTCGGAAAGCACAGATACGCAGTATTTT. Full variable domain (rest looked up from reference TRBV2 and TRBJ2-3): EPEVTQTPSHQVTQMGQEVILRCVPISNHLYFYWYRQILGQKVEFLVSFYNNEISEKSEIFDDQFSVERPDGSNFTLKIRSTKLEDSAMYFCASTSESTDTQYFGPGTRLTVL.